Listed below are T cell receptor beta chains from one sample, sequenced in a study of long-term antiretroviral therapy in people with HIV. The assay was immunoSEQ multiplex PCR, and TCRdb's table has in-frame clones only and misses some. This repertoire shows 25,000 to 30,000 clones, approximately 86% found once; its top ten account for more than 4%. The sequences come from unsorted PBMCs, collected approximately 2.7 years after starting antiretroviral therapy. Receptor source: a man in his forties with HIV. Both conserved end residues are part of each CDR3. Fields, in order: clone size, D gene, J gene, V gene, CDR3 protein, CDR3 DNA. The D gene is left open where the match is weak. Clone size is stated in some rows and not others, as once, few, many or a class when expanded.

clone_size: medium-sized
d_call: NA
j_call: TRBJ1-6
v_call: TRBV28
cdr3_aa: CASTLDRMNSPLHF
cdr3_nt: TGTGCCAGCACCCTCGACAGAATGAATTCACCCCTCCACTTT

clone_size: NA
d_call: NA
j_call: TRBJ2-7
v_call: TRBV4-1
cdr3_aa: CASSQDMGKMFSLEQYF
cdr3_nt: TGCGCCAGCAGCCAAGATATGGGGAAAATGTTCTCCCTCGAGCAGTACTTC

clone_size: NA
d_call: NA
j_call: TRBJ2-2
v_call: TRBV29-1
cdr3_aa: CSVVTGGTGELFF
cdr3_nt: TGCAGCGTAGTCACAGGAGGGACCGGGGAGCTGTTTTTT

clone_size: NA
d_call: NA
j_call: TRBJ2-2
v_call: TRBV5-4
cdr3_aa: CASSLDQKNTGELFF
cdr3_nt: TGTGCCAGCAGCTTGGACCAAAAGAACACCGGGGAGCTGTTTTTT

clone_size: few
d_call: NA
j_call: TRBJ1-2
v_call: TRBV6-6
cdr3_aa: CASRSVRGYTF
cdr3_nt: TGTGCCAGCCGATCGGTGAGGGGCTACACCTTC

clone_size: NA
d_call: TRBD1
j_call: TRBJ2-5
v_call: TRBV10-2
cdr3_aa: CASSEFSGTVEYQETQYF
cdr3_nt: TGCGCCAGCAGTGAGTTCTCCGGGACAGTTGAGTACCAAGAGACCCAGTACTTC

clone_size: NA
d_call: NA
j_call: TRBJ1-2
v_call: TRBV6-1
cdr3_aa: CASSDQTINYGYTF
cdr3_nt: TGTGCCAGCAGTGACCAAACTATTAACTATGGCTACACCTTC

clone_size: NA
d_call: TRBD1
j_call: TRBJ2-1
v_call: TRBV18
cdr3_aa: CASSLSTGLQFF
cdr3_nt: TGTGCCAGCTCCCTTTCGACAGGGCTGCAGTTCTTC

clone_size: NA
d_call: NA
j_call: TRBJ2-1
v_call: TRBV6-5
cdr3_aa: CASSYSIARYNEQFF
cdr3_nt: TGTGCCAGCAGTTACTCGATAGCCAGGTACAATGAGCAGTTCTTC

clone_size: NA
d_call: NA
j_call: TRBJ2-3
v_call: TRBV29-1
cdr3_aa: CSVRQVLRTDTQYF
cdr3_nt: TGCAGCGTCCGACAGGTTTTGCGCACAGATACGCAGTATTTT

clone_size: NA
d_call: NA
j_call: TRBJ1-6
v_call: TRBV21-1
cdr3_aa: CASSPGGGDEYYTYNSPLHF
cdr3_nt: TGTGCCAGCAGCCCGGGGGGGGGCGATGAGTACTACACCTATAATTCACCCCTCCACTTT

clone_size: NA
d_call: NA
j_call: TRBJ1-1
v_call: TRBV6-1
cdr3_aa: CASSPGDFGTEAFF
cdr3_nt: TGTGCCAGCAGTCCAGGGGATTTTGGCACTGAAGCTTTCTTT

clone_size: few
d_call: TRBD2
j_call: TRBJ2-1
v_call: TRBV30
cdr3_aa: CAWSGGGVSYNEQFF
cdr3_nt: TGTGCCTGGAGTGGGGGGGGAGTGTCCTACAATGAGCAGTTCTTC

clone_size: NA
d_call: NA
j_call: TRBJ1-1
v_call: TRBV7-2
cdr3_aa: CASSLAAGAVGSRVTEAFF
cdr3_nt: TGTGCCAGCAGCTTAGCGGCGGGGGCGGTGGGCTCCCGAGTCACTGAAGCTTTCTTT

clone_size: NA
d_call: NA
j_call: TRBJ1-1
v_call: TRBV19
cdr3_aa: CASHREWDTEAFF
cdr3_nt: TGTGCCAGTCATAGGGAATGGGACACTGAAGCTTTCTTT